This TCR beta chain was recorded in a study of CD8+ T cells in alopecia areata (dated 2018 in TCRdb). For the study in its entirety: Treated patients were enrolled in an open-label pilot trial of oral tofacitinib at 5 to 10 mg twice daily for moderate-to-severe alopecia areata. Tofacitinib was given for 6 to 18 months, followed by 6 months of follow-up off drug to assess delayed response and recurrence. Disease severity in treated patients was measured with the SALT score, which quantifies the percentage of affected scalp surface area. To study T cell clonal expansion in alopecia areata, the researchers applied high-throughput TCRbeta sequencing to both the C3H/HeJ mouse model and human patients. In humans, TCRbeta sequencing was performed on scalp tissue and on sorted CD4+ and CD8+ peripheral blood T cells from healthy controls and from patients with patchy or totalis/universalis alopecia areata. Biopsies were taken from tofacitinib-treated patients at baseline and again at 4 and 24 weeks into treatment, and several of those patients also had a later scalp biopsy. Clonality in the scalp was compared among normal scalp (n=4), patchy alopecia areata scalp (n=8), and alopecia totalis/universalis scalp (n=8). The RNA source kit depended on sample type: the PAXgene miRNA kit for fixed scalp, the miRNeasy kit for PBMCs, and the RNeasy kit for mouse skin. immunoSEQ multiplex PCR using 35 Vbeta forward primers and 13 Jbeta reverse primers was used to amplify TCRbeta CDR3 regions.

This clone was observed a few times. Which antigen it targets is not known. No qualities accompany the bases; no much larger clone lies one base away. V drops 0 bases and J drops 5 bases, leaving 6 bases in between. From cysteine to phenylalanine, the CDR3 is 13 amino acids long. Just the 39-base CDR3 DNA is kept, in frame starting at base 1. CDR1 is given as LGHNA and CDR2 as YNFKEQ, both from the germline V gene. Receptors were amplified or captured by the immunoSEQ multiplex PCR assay. RNA was extracted from all samples and reverse transcribed into cDNA as template for TCR sequencing. SuperScript III was used to make first-strand cDNA, primed with a 2:1 mix of oligo-dT and random hexamers. A synthetic immune receptor repertoire was used to assess amplification bias, and residual bias was removed computationally. The paper's data handling went like this. Raw reads were preprocessed for error removal, and CDR3 was defined according to IMGT conventions as running from the conserved cysteine to phenylalanine. Clonality was calculated as 1 minus Shannon entropy normalized by log2 of the number of productive unique TCRs. Whether scalp clones were CD4 or CD8 was inferred by matching scalp TCRbeta sequences against CD4 and CD8 repertoires sorted from blood. Not all clones reach the TCRdb copy of this immuneACCESS table, which keeps in-frame sequences only. Checked studies attribute under half of the gap to unresolved V genes and leave the rest unexplained. That table is the source of V, J and clone size, and D and trimming were worked out from the DNA. The sample data list some 200,000 clones, and 60% to 70% of these were observed just once. The ten largest clones represent about 3.5% of the sample.

Overall study results and their limits: Because the treated cohort was small and had only one nonresponder, larger studies are needed to examine links between baseline CD8+ expansion and response. Lesional scalp, especially in alopecia totalis/universalis, showed higher clonality and more expanded CD8+ clones than normal scalp, suggesting antigenic drive. Scalp clonality and the number of expanded CD8+ clones among the top 100 scalp clones were significantly decreased by tofacitinib. During tofacitinib treatment, many expanded lesional clones stuck around in both scalp and blood, and this persistence may partly explain why relapse happens after treatment is stopped. Resident alphabeta T cells in normal human skin are also sequenced, complicating scalp TCR repertoire analysis, unlike mouse skin dominated by gammadelta T cells. Shared TCR sequences between patients were less evident than in mice, which may be partly attributable to HLA diversity in the patient population.

The time point label here, explained by the study, means: around 29 days on oral tofacitinib. What the treatment or condition label conveys for this sample: oral pan-JAK inhibitor, 5-10 mg twice daily. From alopecia areata patients, peripheral blood was collected along with lesional scalp punch biopsies. PBMCs were isolated by density centrifugation and stained for CD3, CD4 and CD8, and CD4+ and CD8+ T cells were sorted on a FACSAria. Sequenced material: CD4+ T cells sorted from blood, taken at week 4, from a patient treated with tofacitinib. This receptor was taken from a human donor with alopecia areata. This receptor chain uses TRBV4-2 and TRBJ2-3; no D gene call is confident. Here the CDR3 is given as CASSQDVGDTQYF. The sequence in DNA is TGTGCCAGCAGCCAAGATGTGGGAGATACGCAGTATTTT.